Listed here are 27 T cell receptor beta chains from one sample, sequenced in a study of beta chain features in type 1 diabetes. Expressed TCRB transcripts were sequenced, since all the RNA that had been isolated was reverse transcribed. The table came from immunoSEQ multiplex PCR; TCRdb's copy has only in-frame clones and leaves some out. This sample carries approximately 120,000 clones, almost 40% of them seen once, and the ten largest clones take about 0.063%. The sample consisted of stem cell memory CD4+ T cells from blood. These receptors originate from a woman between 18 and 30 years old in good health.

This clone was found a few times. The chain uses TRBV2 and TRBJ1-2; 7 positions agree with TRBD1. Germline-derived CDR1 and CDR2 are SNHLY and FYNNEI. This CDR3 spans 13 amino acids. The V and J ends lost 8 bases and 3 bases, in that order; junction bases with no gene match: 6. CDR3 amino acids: CASYRGMDYGYTF. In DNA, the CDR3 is TGTGCCAGCTACAGGGGAATGGACTATGGCTACACCTTC.

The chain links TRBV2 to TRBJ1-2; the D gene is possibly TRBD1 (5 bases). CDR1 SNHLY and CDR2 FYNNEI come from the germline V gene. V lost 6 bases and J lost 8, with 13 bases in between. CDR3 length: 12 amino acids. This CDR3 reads CASRAGWGGYTF. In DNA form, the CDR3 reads TGTGCCAGCAGGGCAGGGTGGGGCGGCTACACCTTC.

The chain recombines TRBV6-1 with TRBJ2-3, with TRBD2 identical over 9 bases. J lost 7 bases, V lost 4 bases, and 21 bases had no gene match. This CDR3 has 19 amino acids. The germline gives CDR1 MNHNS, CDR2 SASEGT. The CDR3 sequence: CASSGISGGSPTLRNTQYF. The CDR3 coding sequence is TGTGCCAGCAGTGGCATTAGCGGGGGCTCACCTACGCTGCGAAATACGCAGTATTTT.

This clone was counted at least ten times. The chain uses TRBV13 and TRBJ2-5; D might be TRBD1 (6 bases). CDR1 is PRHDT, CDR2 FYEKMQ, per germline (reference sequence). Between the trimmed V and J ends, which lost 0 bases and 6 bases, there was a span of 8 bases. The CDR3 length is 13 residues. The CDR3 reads CASSLGGTKTQYF. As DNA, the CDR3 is TGTGCCAGCAGCTTAGGAGGGACAAAGACCCAGTACTTC.

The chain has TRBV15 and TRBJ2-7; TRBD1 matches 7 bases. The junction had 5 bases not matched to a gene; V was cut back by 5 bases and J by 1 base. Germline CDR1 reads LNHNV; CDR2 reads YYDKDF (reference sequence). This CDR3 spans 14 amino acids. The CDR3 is CATSSRDRSYEQYF. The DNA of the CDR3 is TGTGCCACCAGCTCCCGGGACAGATCCTACGAGCAGTACTTC.

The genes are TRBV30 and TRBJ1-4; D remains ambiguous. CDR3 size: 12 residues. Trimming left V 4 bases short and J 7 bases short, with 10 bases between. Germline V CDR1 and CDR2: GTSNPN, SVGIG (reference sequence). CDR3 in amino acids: CAWKGRLEKLFF. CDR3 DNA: TGTGCCTGGAAAGGAAGACTTGAAAAACTGTTTTTT.

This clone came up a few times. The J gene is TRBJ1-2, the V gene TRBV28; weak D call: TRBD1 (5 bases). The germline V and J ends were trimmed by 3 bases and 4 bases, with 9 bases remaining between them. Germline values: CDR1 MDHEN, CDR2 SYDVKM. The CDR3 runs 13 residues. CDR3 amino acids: CASSFGTLYGYTF. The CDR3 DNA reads TGTGCCAGCAGTTTCGGGACTCTCTATGGCTACACCTTC.

The CDR3 DNA reads TGCGCCAGCAGCCAAGTGTACTCTGGGGCCAACGTCCTGACTTTC. This codes for CASSQVYSGANVLTF. The chain joins TRBV4-3 to TRBJ2-6; no definite D call. Trimming pared 1 base from V and 0 bases from J, leaving 4 bases between. Germline CDR1 reads LGHNA; CDR2 reads YSLEER. CDR3 length: 15 residues.

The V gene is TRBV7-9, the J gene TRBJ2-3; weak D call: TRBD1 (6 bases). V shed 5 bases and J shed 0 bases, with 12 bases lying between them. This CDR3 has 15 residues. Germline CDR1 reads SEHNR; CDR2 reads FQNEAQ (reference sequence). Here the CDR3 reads CASSHRQESTDTQYF. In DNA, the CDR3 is TGTGCCAGCAGCCACCGACAGGAGAGCACAGATACGCAGTATTTT.

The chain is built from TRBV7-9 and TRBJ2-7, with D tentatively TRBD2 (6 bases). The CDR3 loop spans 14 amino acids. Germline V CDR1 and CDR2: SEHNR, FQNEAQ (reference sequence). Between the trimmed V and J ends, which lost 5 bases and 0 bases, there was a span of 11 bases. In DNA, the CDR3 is TGTGCCAGCAGCCCGCTAGCGATCTCCTACGAGCAGTACTTC. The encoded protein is CASSPLAISYEQYF.

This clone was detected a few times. CDR3 bases: TGTGCCAGCAATATTCCCCGGGGGACAGGGGTTGACACCGGGGAGCTGTTTTTT. It translates to CASNIPRGTGVDTGELFF. The V call is TRBV28, the J call TRBJ2-2; 10 nucleotides align to TRBD1. CDR1 and CDR2 from the germline V gene are MDHEN and SYDVKM. This CDR3 is built from 18 residues. V was clipped by 7 bases and J by 3 bases; unmatched bases: 14.

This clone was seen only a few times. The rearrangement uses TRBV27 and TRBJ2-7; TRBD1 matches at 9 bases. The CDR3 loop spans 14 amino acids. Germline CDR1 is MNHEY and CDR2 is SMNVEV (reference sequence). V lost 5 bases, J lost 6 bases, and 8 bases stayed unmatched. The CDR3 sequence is CASSLWDRAGEQYF. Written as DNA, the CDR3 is TGTGCCAGCAGTCTCTGGGACAGGGCCGGCGAGCAGTACTTC.

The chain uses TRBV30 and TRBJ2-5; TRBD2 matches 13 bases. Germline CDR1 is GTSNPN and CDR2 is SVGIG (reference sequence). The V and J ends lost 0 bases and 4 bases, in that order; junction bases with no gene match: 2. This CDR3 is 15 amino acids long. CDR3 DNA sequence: TGTGCCTGGAGTGTACTAGCGGGAGGGTCAGAGACCCAGTACTTC. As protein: CAWSVLAGGSETQYF.

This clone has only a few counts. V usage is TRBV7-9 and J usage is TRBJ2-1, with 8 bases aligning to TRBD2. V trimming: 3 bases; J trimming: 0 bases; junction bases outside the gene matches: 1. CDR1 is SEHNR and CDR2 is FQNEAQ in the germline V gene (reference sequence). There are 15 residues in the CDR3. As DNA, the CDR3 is TGTGCCAGCAGCTTGACTAGCGACTCCTACAATGAGCAGTTCTTC. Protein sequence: CASSLTSDSYNEQFF.

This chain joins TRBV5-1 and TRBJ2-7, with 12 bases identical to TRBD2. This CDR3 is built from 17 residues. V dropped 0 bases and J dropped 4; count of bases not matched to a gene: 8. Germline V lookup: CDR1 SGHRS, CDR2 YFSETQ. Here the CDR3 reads CASSLELAGGSGYEQYF. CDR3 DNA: TGCGCCAGCAGCTTGGAGCTAGCGGGAGGGTCGGGATACGAGCAGTACTTC.

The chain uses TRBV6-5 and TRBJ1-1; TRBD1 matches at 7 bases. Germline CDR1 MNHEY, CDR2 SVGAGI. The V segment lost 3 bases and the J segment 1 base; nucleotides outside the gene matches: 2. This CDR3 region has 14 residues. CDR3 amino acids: CASSYGQANTEAFF. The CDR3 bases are TGTGCCAGCAGTTATGGACAGGCGAACACTGAAGCTTTCTTT.

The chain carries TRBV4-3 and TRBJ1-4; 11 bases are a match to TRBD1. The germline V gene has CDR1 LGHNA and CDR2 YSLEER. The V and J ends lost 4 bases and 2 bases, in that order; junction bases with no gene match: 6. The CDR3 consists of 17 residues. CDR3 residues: CASSPRTGGITNEKLFF. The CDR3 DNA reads TGCGCCAGCAGCCCCCGGACAGGGGGCATCACTAATGAAAAACTGTTTTTT.

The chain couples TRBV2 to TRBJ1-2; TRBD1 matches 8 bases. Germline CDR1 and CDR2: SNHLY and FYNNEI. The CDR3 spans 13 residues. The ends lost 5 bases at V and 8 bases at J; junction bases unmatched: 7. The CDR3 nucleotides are TGTGCCAGCAGTCCGGACAGGGTGGGGGGCTACACCTTC. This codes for CASSPDRVGGYTF.

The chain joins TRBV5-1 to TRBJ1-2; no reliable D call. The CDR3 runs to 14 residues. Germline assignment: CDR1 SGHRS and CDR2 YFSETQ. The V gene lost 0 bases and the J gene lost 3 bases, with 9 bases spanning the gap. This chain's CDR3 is CASSLGTDDYGYTF. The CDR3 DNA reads TGCGCCAGCAGCTTGGGGACTGACGACTATGGCTACACCTTC.

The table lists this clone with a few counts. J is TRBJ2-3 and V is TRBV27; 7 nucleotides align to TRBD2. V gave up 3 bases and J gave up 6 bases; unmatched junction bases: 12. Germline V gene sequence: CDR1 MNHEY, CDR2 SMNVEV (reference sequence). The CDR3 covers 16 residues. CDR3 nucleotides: TGTGCCAGCAGTTTGGGTCTGGCGGGAGCATCGGATACGCAGTATTTT. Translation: CASSLGLAGASDTQYF.

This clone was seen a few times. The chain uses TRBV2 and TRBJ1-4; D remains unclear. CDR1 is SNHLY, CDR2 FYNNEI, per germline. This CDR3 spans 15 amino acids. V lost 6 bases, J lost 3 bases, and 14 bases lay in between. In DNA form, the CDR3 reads TGTGCCAGCAGAGTAGAAGGAGCCTCTAATGAAAAACTGTTTTTT. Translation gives CASRVEGASNEKLFF.

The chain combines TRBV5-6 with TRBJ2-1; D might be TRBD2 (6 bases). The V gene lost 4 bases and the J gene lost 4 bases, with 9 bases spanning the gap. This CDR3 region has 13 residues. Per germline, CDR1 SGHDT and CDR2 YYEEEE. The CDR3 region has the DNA TGTGCCAGCAGCCCCGGGACTTACAATGAGCAGTTCTTC. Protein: CASSPGTYNEQFF.

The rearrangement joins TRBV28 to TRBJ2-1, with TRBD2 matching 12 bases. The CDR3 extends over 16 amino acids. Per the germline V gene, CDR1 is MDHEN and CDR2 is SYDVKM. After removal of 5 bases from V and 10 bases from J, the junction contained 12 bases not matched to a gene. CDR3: CASSPGLAGLVEEQFF. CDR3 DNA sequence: TGTGCCAGCAGTCCCGGACTAGCGGGGCTCGTGGAGGAGCAGTTCTTC.

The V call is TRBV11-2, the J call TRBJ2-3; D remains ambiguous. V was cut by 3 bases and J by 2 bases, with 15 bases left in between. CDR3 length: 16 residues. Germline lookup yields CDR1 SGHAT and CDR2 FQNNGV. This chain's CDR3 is CASSLTPSYLTDTQYF. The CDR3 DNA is TGTGCCAGCAGCTTGACACCTTCTTACCTCACAGATACGCAGTATTTT.

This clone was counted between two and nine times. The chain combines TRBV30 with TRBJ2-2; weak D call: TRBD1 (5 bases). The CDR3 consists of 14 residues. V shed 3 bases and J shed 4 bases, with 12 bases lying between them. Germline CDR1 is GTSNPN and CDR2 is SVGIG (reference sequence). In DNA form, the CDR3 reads TGTGCCTGGAGAGCAGGGTCGGGCACCGGGGAGCTGTTTTTT. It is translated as CAWRAGSGTGELFF.

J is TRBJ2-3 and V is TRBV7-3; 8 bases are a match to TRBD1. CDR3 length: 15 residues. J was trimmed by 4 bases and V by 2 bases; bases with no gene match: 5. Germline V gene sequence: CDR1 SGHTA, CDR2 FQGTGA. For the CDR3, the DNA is TGTGCCAGCAGCTTAGGGTCAGGGGGCGCAGATACGCAGTATTTT. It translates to CASSLGSGGADTQYF.

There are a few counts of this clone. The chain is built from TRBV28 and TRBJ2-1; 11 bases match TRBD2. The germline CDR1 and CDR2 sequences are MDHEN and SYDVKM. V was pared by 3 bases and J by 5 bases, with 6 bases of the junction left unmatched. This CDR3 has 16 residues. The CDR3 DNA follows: TGTGCCAGCAGTTTTGCGGGACTAGCGGCTAACAATGAGCAGTTCTTC. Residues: CASSFAGLAANNEQFF.